The rows below give T cell receptor beta chains drawn from one sample of a study of cytomegalovirus exposure and HLA in healthy donors. Libraries were prepared by immunoSEQ multiplex PCR; TCRdb keeps only in-frame clonotypes and omits some of them. In the table there are fewer than 250,000 clones, 75% to 80% of which are singletons. The specimen sequenced was PBMCs. The receptors stem from a man aged 18 to 30 in good health and CMV-seronegative. Each CDR3 is given with its conserved first and last residue. Fields, in order: J gene, D gene, V gene, CDR3 protein, CDR3 DNA. The D gene is left open where the match is weak.

j_call: TRBJ2-7; d_call: NA; v_call: TRBV4-1; cdr3_aa: CASSQGDIISYEQYF; cdr3_nt: TGCGCCAGCAGCCAAGGGGACATTATCTCCTACGAGCAGTACTTC
j_call: TRBJ2-3; d_call: NA; v_call: TRBV27; cdr3_aa: CASSSFGLGDTQYF; cdr3_nt: TGTGCCAGCAGTTCCTTTGGTCTCGGGGATACGCAGTATTTT
j_call: TRBJ2-3; d_call: TRBD1; v_call: TRBV7-9; cdr3_aa: CASSKTGPTDTQYF; cdr3_nt: TGTGCCAGCAGCAAGACAGGGCCCACAGATACGCAGTATTTT
j_call: TRBJ2-2; d_call: TRBD1; v_call: TRBV5-6; cdr3_aa: CASSGDRGRPGELFF; cdr3_nt: TGTGCCAGCAGCGGGGACAGGGGGCGCCCCGGGGAGCTGTTTTTT
j_call: TRBJ1-5; d_call: TRBD1; v_call: TRBV5-5; cdr3_aa: CASSWGAGGNNQPQHF; cdr3_nt: TGTGCCAGCAGTTGGGGGGCAGGGGGCAACAATCAGCCCCAGCATTTT
j_call: TRBJ1-5; d_call: NA; v_call: TRBV10-3; cdr3_aa: CAINQGFDQPQHF; cdr3_nt: TGTGCCATCAATCAGGGGTTCGATCAGCCCCAGCATTTT
j_call: TRBJ2-7; d_call: TRBD1; v_call: TRBV29-1; cdr3_aa: CSVVGGQGIGYEQYF; cdr3_nt: TGCAGCGTTGTTGGGGGACAGGGTATCGGCTACGAGCAGTACTTC
j_call: TRBJ2-2; d_call: NA; v_call: TRBV10-3; cdr3_aa: CAISIGIKGTGELFF; cdr3_nt: TGTGCCATCTCTATCGGGATTAAAGGCACCGGGGAGCTGTTTTTT
j_call: TRBJ1-5; d_call: NA; v_call: TRBV4-2; cdr3_aa: CASSPDKLMTVEPQHF; cdr3_nt: TGTGCCAGCAGCCCGGACAAACTTATGACGGTAGAGCCCCAGCATTTT
j_call: TRBJ2-2; d_call: NA; v_call: TRBV25-1; cdr3_aa: CASHTGELFF; cdr3_nt: TGTGCCAGCCATACCGGGGAGCTGTTTTTT